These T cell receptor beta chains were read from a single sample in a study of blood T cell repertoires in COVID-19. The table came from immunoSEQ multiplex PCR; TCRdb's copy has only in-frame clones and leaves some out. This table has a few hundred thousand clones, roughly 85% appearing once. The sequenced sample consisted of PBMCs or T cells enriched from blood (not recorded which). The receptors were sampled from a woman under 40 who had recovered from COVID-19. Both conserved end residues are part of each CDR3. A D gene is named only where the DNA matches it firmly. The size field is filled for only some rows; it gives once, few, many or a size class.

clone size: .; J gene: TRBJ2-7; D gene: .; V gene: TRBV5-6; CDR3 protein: CASRTHSGGGIYEQYF; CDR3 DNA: TGTGCCAGCAGAACTCATAGCGGAGGAGGAATCTACGAGCAGTACTTC
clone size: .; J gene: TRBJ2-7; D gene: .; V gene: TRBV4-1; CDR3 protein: CASSERRPGNSYEQYF; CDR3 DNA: TGCGCCAGCAGCGAAAGAAGGCCGGGAAATAGCTACGAGCAGTACTTC
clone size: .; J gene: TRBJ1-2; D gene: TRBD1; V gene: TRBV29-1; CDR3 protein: CSVEEVPGGGYTF; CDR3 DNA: TGCAGCGTTGAAGAAGTCCCAGGGGGTGGCTACACCTTC
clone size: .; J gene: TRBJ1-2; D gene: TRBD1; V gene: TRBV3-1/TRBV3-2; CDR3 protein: CASSHRQGWGYTF; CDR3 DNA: TGTGCCAGCAGCCACAGACAGGGCTGGGGCTACACCTTC
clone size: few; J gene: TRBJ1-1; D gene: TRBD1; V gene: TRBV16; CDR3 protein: CASSTGRQGYSNEAFF; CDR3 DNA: TGTGCCAGCAGCACGGGGCGACAGGGATACTCAAACGAAGCTTTCTTT
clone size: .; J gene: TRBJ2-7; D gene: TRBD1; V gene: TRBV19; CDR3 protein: CASSTKPADRGPSYEQYF; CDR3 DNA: TGTGCCAGTAGTACAAAACCCGCGGACAGGGGGCCATCCTACGAGCAGTACTTC
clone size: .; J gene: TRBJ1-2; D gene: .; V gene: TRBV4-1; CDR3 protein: CASSQVVDSLNYGYTF; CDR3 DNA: TGCGCCAGCAGCCAAGTCGTGGACAGCCTCAACTATGGCTACACCTTC
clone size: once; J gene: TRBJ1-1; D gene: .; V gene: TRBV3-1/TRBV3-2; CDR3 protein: CASKPRGTNTEAFF; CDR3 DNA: TGTGCCAGCAAGCCAAGAGGAACGAACACTGAAGCTTTCTTT
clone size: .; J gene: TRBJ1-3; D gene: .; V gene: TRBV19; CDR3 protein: CASKVGASGNTIYF; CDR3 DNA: TGTGCCAGTAAAGTTGGAGCCTCTGGAAACACCATATATTTT
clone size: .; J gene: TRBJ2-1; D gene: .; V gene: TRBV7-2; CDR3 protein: CASTDRSSGQFF; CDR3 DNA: TGTGCCAGCACCGACAGGTCTAGTGGGCAGTTCTTC
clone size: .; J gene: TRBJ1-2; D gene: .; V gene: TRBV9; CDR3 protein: CASSVGEARGDYGYTF; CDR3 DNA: TGTGCCAGCAGCGTAGGAGAGGCCAGAGGTGATTATGGCTACACCTTC
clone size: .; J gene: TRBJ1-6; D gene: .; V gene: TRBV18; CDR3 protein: CASSSGGISGSPLHF; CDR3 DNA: TGTGCCAGCTCCTCTGGAGGGATATCGGGTTCACCCCTCCACTTT
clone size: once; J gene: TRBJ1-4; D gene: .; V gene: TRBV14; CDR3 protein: CASSQVGGSEKLFF; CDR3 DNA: TGTGCCAGCAGCCAAGTAGGCGGCTCTGAAAAACTGTTTTTT